Listed below are T cell receptor beta chains from one sample, sequenced in a study of technical replicates of blood from four donors. Using immunoSEQ multiplex PCR, the repertoire was profiled, and TCRdb retains in-frame clones only, with some absent. Of nearly 80,000 clones listed, 93% were seen once; the top ten hold about 0.37%. The specimen sequenced was T cells isolated from PBMCs. These receptors all stem from a human donor in good health. The CDR3 runs from the conserved cysteine through the conserved F or W. A D gene is named only where the DNA matches it firmly. Rows may omit the clone size; those that give it use once, few, many or a size class.

clone_size: once
d_call: TRBD2
j_call: TRBJ2-2
v_call: TRBV5-1
cdr3_aa: CASRREHGRTTGELFF
cdr3_nt: TGCGCCAGCAGGCGTGAACACGGGAGGACCACGGGGGAGCTGTTTTTT

clone_size: .
d_call: TRBD1
j_call: TRBJ1-2
v_call: TRBV5-1
cdr3_aa: CASSFTGQGDGYTF
cdr3_nt: TGCGCCAGCAGCTTTACGGGACAGGGCGATGGCTACACCTTC

clone_size: .
d_call: TRBD1
j_call: TRBJ1-2
v_call: TRBV28
cdr3_aa: CASSTRDSKDANYGYTF
cdr3_nt: TGTGCCAGCAGTACAAGGGACAGTAAAGATGCTAACTATGGCTACACCTTC

clone_size: .
d_call: TRBD2
j_call: TRBJ2-7
v_call: TRBV4-3
cdr3_aa: CASSQVREREHEQYF
cdr3_nt: TGCGCCAGCAGCCAAGTTAGGGAGCGGGAGCACGAGCAGTACTTC

clone_size: .
d_call: .
j_call: TRBJ1-5
v_call: TRBV19
cdr3_aa: CASSIDTGPQHF
cdr3_nt: TGTGCCAGTAGTATAGACACAGGGCCCCAGCATTTT

clone_size: .
d_call: TRBD1
j_call: TRBJ2-5
v_call: TRBV11-3
cdr3_aa: CASSPGRDRIDQETQYF
cdr3_nt: TGTGCCAGCAGCCCCGGCCGGGACAGGATCGACCAAGAGACCCAGTACTTC

clone_size: .
d_call: TRBD2
j_call: TRBJ2-1
v_call: TRBV6-1
cdr3_aa: CASRGSGISYNEQFF
cdr3_nt: TGTGCCAGCAGGGGTAGCGGGATTTCCTACAATGAGCAGTTCTTC

clone_size: .
d_call: .
j_call: TRBJ1-5
v_call: TRBV7-3
cdr3_aa: CASSLRLEDNNQPQHF
cdr3_nt: TGTGCCAGCAGCTTACGGCTTGAGGACAACAATCAGCCCCAGCATTTT

clone_size: .
d_call: .
j_call: TRBJ1-1
v_call: TRBV19
cdr3_aa: CASSYYTEAFF
cdr3_nt: TGTGCCAGTAGTTATTACACTGAAGCTTTCTTT

clone_size: .
d_call: .
j_call: TRBJ1-1
v_call: TRBV4-1
cdr3_aa: CASSQDPGFRNTEAFF
cdr3_nt: TGCGCCAGCAGCCAAGATCCAGGGTTCAGGAACACTGAAGCTTTCTTT

clone_size: few
d_call: TRBD1
j_call: TRBJ1-2
v_call: TRBV7-2
cdr3_aa: CASSSGQLAGYTF
cdr3_nt: TGTGCCAGCAGCTCGGGACAGCTGGCGGGCTACACCTTC

clone_size: .
d_call: TRBD1
j_call: TRBJ2-2
v_call: TRBV29-1
cdr3_aa: CSGDRGNTGELFF
cdr3_nt: TGCAGCGGGGACAGGGGTAACACCGGGGAGCTGTTTTTT

clone_size: .
d_call: TRBD1
j_call: TRBJ1-1
v_call: TRBV18
cdr3_aa: CASSVVGQGIRSRAEAFF
cdr3_nt: TGTGCCAGCTCCGTAGTGGGACAGGGAATTCGGTCAAGGGCTGAAGCTTTCTTT

clone_size: .
d_call: .
j_call: TRBJ1-1
v_call: TRBV27
cdr3_aa: CASSRGFEAFF
cdr3_nt: TGTGCCAGCAGTCGGGGTTTTGAAGCTTTCTTT

clone_size: .
d_call: .
j_call: TRBJ2-3
v_call: TRBV6-5
cdr3_aa: CASSYESPNRDTQYF
cdr3_nt: TGTGCCAGCAGTTACGAGAGCCCTAACAGGGATACGCAGTATTTT

clone_size: few
d_call: TRBD1
j_call: TRBJ2-7
v_call: TRBV10-2
cdr3_aa: CASGSRDRGLEQYF
cdr3_nt: TGCGCCAGCGGATCCCGGGACAGAGGCCTCGAGCAGTACTTC

clone_size: .
d_call: .
j_call: TRBJ1-4
v_call: TRBV6-1
cdr3_aa: CASRMVGITNEKLFF
cdr3_nt: TGTGCCAGCAGGATGGTCGGTATAACTAATGAAAAACTGTTTTTT

clone_size: .
d_call: TRBD1
j_call: TRBJ1-5
v_call: TRBV15
cdr3_aa: CATSRPRDRGIGGNQPQHF
cdr3_nt: TGTGCCACCAGCAGACCTCGGGACAGGGGAATCGGAGGCAATCAGCCCCAGCATTTT

clone_size: .
d_call: .
j_call: TRBJ2-7
v_call: TRBV27
cdr3_aa: CASSLTSSRSYEQYF
cdr3_nt: TGTGCCAGCAGTTTAACAAGTTCGAGGTCCTACGAGCAGTACTTC

clone_size: .
d_call: .
j_call: TRBJ2-3
v_call: TRBV5-4
cdr3_aa: CAYSGRRTDTQYF
cdr3_nt: TGTGCTTATTCGGGGAGGCGCACAGATACGCAGTATTTT

clone_size: .
d_call: .
j_call: TRBJ2-7
v_call: TRBV2
cdr3_aa: CASRSTGTEQYF
cdr3_nt: TGTGCCAGCAGATCGACAGGGACTGAGCAGTACTTC

clone_size: .
d_call: TRBD1
j_call: TRBJ1-2
v_call: TRBV5-1
cdr3_aa: CASSLFRGRNYGYTF
cdr3_nt: TGCGCCAGCAGCTTATTCAGGGGGCGAAACTATGGCTACACCTTC

clone_size: .
d_call: TRBD1
j_call: TRBJ1-1
v_call: TRBV27
cdr3_aa: CASSSHRGRLTEAFF
cdr3_nt: TGTGCCAGCAGTTCCCACAGGGGGCGCCTCACTGAAGCTTTCTTT

clone_size: .
d_call: .
j_call: TRBJ2-7
v_call: TRBV7-2
cdr3_aa: CASIPPAGSYEQYF
cdr3_nt: TGTGCCAGCATCCCGCCAGCAGGCTCCTACGAGCAGTACTTC

clone_size: .
d_call: .
j_call: TRBJ1-4
v_call: TRBV5-1
cdr3_aa: CASSMGHREKLFF
cdr3_nt: TGCGCCAGCAGCATGGGACACAGGGAAAAACTGTTTTTT

clone_size: .
d_call: .
j_call: TRBJ1-6
v_call: TRBV30
cdr3_aa: CAWRDDLSNSPLHF
cdr3_nt: TGTGCCTGGAGAGATGACTTGAGTAATTCACCCCTCCACTTT

clone_size: .
d_call: .
j_call: TRBJ1-1
v_call: TRBV18
cdr3_aa: CASSPLDLSTEAFF
cdr3_nt: TGTGCCAGCTCACCACTAGACTTGAGCACTGAAGCTTTCTTT

clone_size: .
d_call: TRBD1
j_call: TRBJ2-7
v_call: TRBV27
cdr3_aa: CASSLVGQVTYEQYF
cdr3_nt: TGTGCCAGCAGTTTGGTTGGACAGGTAACCTACGAGCAGTACTTC

clone_size: .
d_call: .
j_call: TRBJ1-2
v_call: TRBV11-3
cdr3_aa: CASSPRLDMGQPYGYTF
cdr3_nt: TGTGCCAGCAGCCCCCGCTTAGATATGGGCCAGCCCTATGGCTACACCTTC

clone_size: .
d_call: .
j_call: TRBJ2-1
v_call: TRBV9
cdr3_aa: CASSPTSSSSYNEQFF
cdr3_nt: TGTGCCAGCAGTCCTACTAGCTCGAGCTCCTACAATGAGCAGTTCTTC

clone_size: .
d_call: .
j_call: TRBJ1-2
v_call: TRBV28
cdr3_aa: CASSLTPGIYGYTF
cdr3_nt: TGTGCCAGCAGTTTAACTCCAGGAATCTATGGCTACACCTTC

clone_size: .
d_call: .
j_call: TRBJ1-2
v_call: TRBV6-1
cdr3_aa: CASSALAGDPSGYTF
cdr3_nt: TGTGCCAGCAGTGCCTTGGCCGGGGATCCCTCCGGCTACACCTTC

clone_size: .
d_call: .
j_call: TRBJ2-2
v_call: TRBV4-1
cdr3_aa: CASSAPGLDTGELFF
cdr3_nt: TGCGCCAGCAGCGCTCCGGGACTCGACACCGGGGAGCTGTTTTTT

clone_size: .
d_call: .
j_call: TRBJ2-3
v_call: TRBV30
cdr3_aa: CARKRLPSTDTQYF
cdr3_nt: TGTGCCCGAAAGCGCCTACCTAGCACAGATACGCAGTATTTT

clone_size: .
d_call: TRBD2
j_call: TRBJ2-1
v_call: TRBV2
cdr3_aa: CASSELAGGSEQFF
cdr3_nt: TGTGCCAGCAGTGAACTAGCGGGAGGGAGTGAGCAGTTCTTC

clone_size: .
d_call: TRBD2
j_call: TRBJ2-7
v_call: TRBV6-1
cdr3_aa: CASRGTSGPYEQYF
cdr3_nt: TGTGCCAGCAGGGGGACTAGCGGCCCCTACGAGCAGTACTTC

clone_size: .
d_call: TRBD2
j_call: TRBJ2-1
v_call: TRBV27
cdr3_aa: CASSLMGSGGPSYNEQFF
cdr3_nt: TGTGCCAGCAGTTTAATGGGTTCGGGAGGGCCCTCCTACAATGAGCAGTTCTTC

clone_size: .
d_call: .
j_call: TRBJ1-3
v_call: TRBV9
cdr3_aa: CASSVTLSESIDTIYF
cdr3_nt: TGTGCCAGCAGCGTGACTCTGTCCGAATCAATAGACACCATATATTTT

clone_size: .
d_call: TRBD2
j_call: TRBJ2-7
v_call: TRBV5-1
cdr3_aa: CASSSLAGEYNEQYF
cdr3_nt: TGCGCCAGCAGCTCCTTAGCGGGAGAGTATAACGAGCAGTACTTC

clone_size: .
d_call: .
j_call: TRBJ2-3
v_call: TRBV27
cdr3_aa: CASSLWGPSTDTQYF
cdr3_nt: TGTGCCAGCAGTTTATGGGGGCCTAGCACAGATACGCAGTATTTT

clone_size: .
d_call: .
j_call: TRBJ1-1
v_call: TRBV5-6
cdr3_aa: CASSPEEGKLMNTEAFF
cdr3_nt: TGTGCCAGCAGCCCCGAAGAGGGAAAGCTAATGAACACTGAAGCTTTCTTT

clone_size: .
d_call: TRBD1
j_call: TRBJ1-1
v_call: TRBV6-5
cdr3_aa: CASSGTGFLFSGAFF
cdr3_nt: TGTGCCAGCAGTGGGACAGGATTTTTATTTTCGGGAGCTTTCTTT

clone_size: .
d_call: .
j_call: TRBJ2-7
v_call: TRBV19
cdr3_aa: CASSIAVSYEQYF
cdr3_nt: TGTGCCAGTAGTATTGCGGTCTCCTACGAGCAGTACTTC

clone_size: .
d_call: .
j_call: TRBJ2-7
v_call: TRBV21-1
cdr3_aa: CASSGTGTENEQYF
cdr3_nt: TGTGCCAGCAGCGGTACCGGGACAGAAAACGAGCAGTACTTC

clone_size: .
d_call: TRBD2
j_call: TRBJ2-1
v_call: TRBV5-1
cdr3_aa: CASSFLSSGGYNEQFF
cdr3_nt: TGCGCCAGCAGCTTCCTATCTAGCGGAGGGTACAATGAGCAGTTCTTC

clone_size: .
d_call: .
j_call: TRBJ2-7
v_call: TRBV7-2
cdr3_aa: CASSLSGVGYEQYF
cdr3_nt: TGTGCCAGCAGCTTATCAGGGGTGGGCTACGAGCAGTACTTC

clone_size: once
d_call: TRBD1
j_call: TRBJ2-4
v_call: TRBV11-2
cdr3_aa: CASSTTGSGAKNIQYF
cdr3_nt: TGTGCCAGCAGCACGACAGGGTCCGGGGCCAAAAACATTCAGTACTTC

clone_size: .
d_call: .
j_call: TRBJ2-7
v_call: TRBV5-1
cdr3_aa: CASRQTGSLLDEQYF
cdr3_nt: TGCGCCAGCAGACAAACAGGGTCCCTCCTCGACGAGCAGTACTTC

clone_size: .
d_call: TRBD1
j_call: TRBJ2-1
v_call: TRBV19
cdr3_aa: CASRWTGNEQFF
cdr3_nt: TGTGCCAGTCGGTGGACAGGCAATGAGCAGTTCTTC